Presented here are 20 T cell receptor beta chains from one specimen sequenced in a study of technical replicates of blood from a few donors. Libraries were prepared by immunoSEQ multiplex PCR; TCRdb keeps only in-frame clonotypes and omits some of them. The data hold tens of thousands of clones, with about 90% observed a single time. The sequencing sample was made of T cells isolated from PBMCs. These receptor sequences come from a human donor in good health.

The chain combines TRBV4-1 with TRBJ1-1; 7 positions match TRBD1. This CDR3 has 12 amino acids. Germline CDR1 reads MGHRA; CDR2 reads YSYEKL. The V segment lost 8 bases and the J segment 10 bases; nucleotides outside the gene matches: 10. For the CDR3, the DNA is TGCGCCAGCCTAGCTTGGACAGGCAGAGCTTTCTTT. As protein: CASLAWTGRAFF.

This CDR3 is CASSLGHSGMNTEAFF. In DNA, the CDR3 is TGCGCCAGCAGCTTGGGTCACAGTGGAATGAACACTGAAGCTTTCTTT. The chain has TRBV5-1 and TRBJ1-1, with D unclear. Trimming shortened V by 0 bases and J by 0 bases, and 12 bases separated the two germline ends. Germline loops: CDR1 SGHRS, CDR2 YFSETQ. The CDR3 consists of 16 residues. Supplemented by reference TRBV5-1 and TRBJ1-1, the full variable domain reads KAGVTQTPRYLIKTRGQQVTLSCSPISGHRSVSWYQQTPGQGLQFLFEYFSETQRNKGNFPGRFSGRQFSNSRSEMNVSTLELGDSALYLCASSLGHSGMNTEAFFGQGTRLTVV.

This clone was detected only once. The V gene is TRBV10-2, the J gene TRBJ2-2; no clear D. Per germline, CDR1 WSHSY and CDR2 SAAADI. The CDR3 loop spans 14 amino acids. V was cut by 7 bases and J by 0 bases, with 9 bases left in between. CDR3 loop: CASIVTANTGELFF. The CDR3 DNA reads as TGCGCCAGCATTGTAACAGCGAACACCGGGGAGCTGTTTTTT.

The genes are TRBV28 and TRBJ2-2, with TRBD2 identical over 7 bases. CDR3 length: 14 amino acids. From germline, CDR1 is MDHEN and CDR2 SYDVKM. V dropped 5 bases and J dropped 4; count of bases not matched to a gene: 4. In DNA form, the CDR3 reads TGTGCCAGCAGTGCGCCGGGGGGCACCGGGGAGCTGTTTTTT. Its translation: CASSAPGGTGELFF.

This chain uses TRBV6-5 with TRBJ2-1; D remains unclear. V lost 2 bases, J lost 4 bases, and 6 bases lay in between. Germline CDR1 and CDR2: MNHEY and SVGAGI. This CDR3 has 13 amino acids. As DNA, the CDR3 is TGTGCCAGCAGTTACAATTTATACAATGAGCAGTTCTTC. Protein: CASSYNLYNEQFF.

The V and J genes are TRBV7-3 and TRBJ1-3; D is unclear. The V gene lost 1 base and the J gene lost 0 bases, with 22 bases spanning the gap. This CDR3 spans 20 amino acids. Germline values: CDR1 SGHTA, CDR2 FQGTGA. The CDR3 sequence: CASSLNDFAWRANSGNTIYF. The CDR3 region has the DNA TGTGCCAGCAGCTTAAATGATTTCGCTTGGAGAGCCAACTCTGGAAACACCATATATTTT.

The CDR3 protein is CASSPPTHYGYTF. For the CDR3, the DNA is TGTGCCAGCAGCCCACCCACTCACTATGGCTACACCTTC. The chain employs TRBV5-6 and TRBJ1-2; no reliable D call. V was cut by 4 bases and J by 3 bases, with 10 bases left in between. CDR1 SGHDT and CDR2 YYEEEE come from the germline V gene. This CDR3 region has 13 residues.

The chain employs TRBV5-1 and TRBJ2-3; no clear D gene. Trimming took off 2 bases at V and 1 base at J, with 11 bases between the two ends. There are 15 residues in the CDR3. The germline V gene has CDR1 SGHRS and CDR2 YFSETQ. Written as DNA, the CDR3 is TGCGCCAGCAGCTTCGAGACTTCTGGCACAGATACGCAGTATTTT. This encodes CASSFETSGTDTQYF.

The rearrangement links TRBV4-2 to TRBJ2-7, with D possibly matching TRBD1 (6 bases). CDR1 and CDR2 from the germline V gene are LGHNA and YNFKEQ. The length of the CDR3 is 12 residues. The ends were cut back, 4 bases at V and 2 bases at J, with 6 bases in the middle. The DNA of the CDR3 is TGTGCCAGCAGCCCAGGGGCCTACGAGCAGTACTTC. It codes for CASSPGAYEQYF.

The gene calls are TRBV30 and TRBJ1-2, with 7 positions matching TRBD1. This CDR3 region has 14 residues. Germline trimming cut 1 base from V and 7 bases from J; bases unmatched to any gene: 9. Germline V lookup: CDR1 GTSNPN, CDR2 SVGIG (reference sequence). The DNA for the CDR3 is TGTGCCTGGAGTGGCGAGGGGGCTTACCCTGGCTACACCTTC. The encoded protein is CAWSGEGAYPGYTF. The entire variable domain, with the rest obtained from reference TRBV30 and TRBJ1-2, is as follows: SQTIHQWPATLVQPVGSPLSLECTVEGTSNPNLYWYRQAAGRGLQLLFYSVGIGQISSEVPQNLSASRPQDRQFILSSKKLLLSDSGFYLCAWSGEGAYPGYTFGSGTRLTVV.

The chain couples TRBV27 to TRBJ2-5; 13 nucleotides match TRBD2. J was trimmed by 4 bases and V by 5 bases; bases with no gene match: 4. Germline lookup yields CDR1 MNHEY and CDR2 SMNVEV (reference sequence). The CDR3 is 15 amino acids. The DNA of the CDR3 is TGTGCCAGCAGTCCCCGGACTAGCGGGAGAGAGACCCAGTACTTC. Its translation is CASSPRTSGRETQYF.

The chain combines TRBV7-2 with TRBJ1-1, with TRBD1 identical over 9 bases. Per germline, CDR1 SGHTA and CDR2 FQGNSA. This CDR3 contains 16 residues. Germline trimming cut 3 bases from V and 2 bases from J; bases unmatched to any gene: 7. In DNA form, the CDR3 reads TGTGCCAGCAGCTTCCCCTACAGGGGGCGAAACACTGAAGCTTTCTTT. It specifies CASSFPYRGRNTEAFF.

This sequence joins TRBV6-6 and TRBJ2-7; 7 nucleotides line up with TRBD2. This CDR3 spans 13 amino acids. Germline CDR1 is MNHNY and CDR2 is SVGAGI (reference sequence). The ends lost 6 bases at V and 3 bases at J; junction bases unmatched: 5. CDR3 loop: CASSLADYYEQYF. DNA for the CDR3: TGTGCCAGCAGCCTAGCGGATTACTACGAGCAGTACTTC.

This chain joins TRBV10-2 and TRBJ2-7; TRBD2 is a possible D gene (6 bases). This CDR3 region has 18 residues. Looked up from germline, CDR1 is WSHSY and CDR2 is SAAADI. Trimming cost V 4 bases and J 0 bases, with 22 bases left between them. The CDR3 is CASSGMAGPTKSSYEQYF. DNA of the CDR3: TGCGCCAGCAGTGGTATGGCGGGACCAACGAAGTCCTCCTACGAGCAGTACTTC.

This CDR3 reads CASSSPGTGGTEAFF. The CDR3 DNA follows: TGTGCCAGTAGTAGCCCCGGGACAGGGGGCACTGAAGCTTTCTTT. The chain employs TRBV19 and TRBJ1-1; TRBD1 matches 11 bases. Germline CDR1 reads LNHDA; CDR2 reads SQIVND (reference sequence). This CDR3 contains 15 residues. V shed 4 bases, J shed 4 bases, and the junction held 5 bases outside the gene matches.

J is TRBJ2-7 and V is TRBV6-6; 7 bases fit TRBD2. The junction had 5 bases not matched to a gene; V was cut back by 0 bases and J by 0 bases. The CDR3 has 16 amino acids. Germline lookup yields CDR1 MNHNY and CDR2 SVGAGI (reference sequence). The CDR3 nucleotides are TGTGCCAGCAGTTACTCCACTAGCGCCCCCTCCTACGAGCAGTACTTC. As protein: CASSYSTSAPSYEQYF.

In this sample, this clone turned up a few times. The chain employs TRBV27 and TRBJ1-1; D uncertain. This CDR3 spans 12 amino acids. The V gene's germline CDR1 is MNHEY and CDR2 SMNVEV (reference sequence). The germline V and J ends were trimmed by 5 bases and 7 bases, with 11 bases remaining between them. The CDR3 sequence: CASSGRVGEAFF. CDR3 DNA sequence: TGTGCCAGCAGTGGCCGGGTAGGTGAAGCTTTCTTT.

A single count supports this clone. V gene TRBV28 combines with J gene TRBJ1-1; 7 bases line up with TRBD1. The CDR3 totals 13 residues. Per germline, CDR1 MDHEN and CDR2 SYDVKM. The ends lost 7 bases at V and 3 bases at J; junction bases unmatched: 5. The DNA of the CDR3 is TGTGCCAGCATCTTTACAGGGGACACTGAAGCTTTCTTT. Translation: CASIFTGDTEAFF. The variable domain in full, with the rest retrieved from reference TRBV28 and TRBJ1-1, is DVKVTQSSRYLVKRTGEKVFLECVQDMDHENMFWYRQDPGLGLRLIYFSYDVKMKEKGDIPEGYSVSREKKERFSLILESASTNQTSMYLCASIFTGDTEAFFGQGTRLTVV.

The J gene is TRBJ1-5, the V gene TRBV4-1; perhaps TRBD1 as D (6 bases). CDR3 size: 14 residues. Germline CDR1 reads MGHRA; CDR2 reads YSYEKL. Deletions cut 2 bases from V and 4 bases from J, with 9 bases between. CDR3 DNA: TGCGCCAGCAGCCAAAACAGGGTAAATCAGCCCCAGCATTTT. It encodes CASSQNRVNQPQHF.

The chain is built from TRBV30 and TRBJ2-7; 8 bases line up with TRBD1. Trimming took 1 base from V and 2 from J; bases not matched to a gene: 4. Germline loops: CDR1 GTSNPN, CDR2 SVGIG (reference sequence). This CDR3 is built from 14 residues. The CDR3 coding sequence is TGTGCCTGGAGTGCAGGGGGCCTTACCTACGAGCAGTACTTC. This sequence encodes CAWSAGGLTYEQYF.